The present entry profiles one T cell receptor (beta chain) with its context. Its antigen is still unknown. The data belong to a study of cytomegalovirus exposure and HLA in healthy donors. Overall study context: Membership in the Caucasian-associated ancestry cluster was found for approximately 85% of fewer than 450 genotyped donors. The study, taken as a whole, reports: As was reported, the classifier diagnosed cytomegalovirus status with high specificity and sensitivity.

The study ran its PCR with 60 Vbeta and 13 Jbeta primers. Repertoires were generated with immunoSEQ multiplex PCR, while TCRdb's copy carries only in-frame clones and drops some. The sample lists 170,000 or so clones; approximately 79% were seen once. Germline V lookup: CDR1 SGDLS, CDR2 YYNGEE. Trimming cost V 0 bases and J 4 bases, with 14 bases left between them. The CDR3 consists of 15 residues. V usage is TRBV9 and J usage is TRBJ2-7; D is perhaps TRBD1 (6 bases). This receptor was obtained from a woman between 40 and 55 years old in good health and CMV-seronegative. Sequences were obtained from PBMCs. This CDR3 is CASSVGAGELYEQYF. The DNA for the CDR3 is TGTGCCAGCAGCGTAGGTGCAGGGGAACTGTACGAGCAGTACTTC. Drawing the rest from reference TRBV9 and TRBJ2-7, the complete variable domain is DSGVTQTPKHLITATGQRVTLRCSPRSGDLSVYWYQQSLDQGLQFLIQYYNGEERAKGNILERFSAQQFPDLHSELNLSSLELGDSALYFCASSVGAGELYEQYFGPGTRLTVT.